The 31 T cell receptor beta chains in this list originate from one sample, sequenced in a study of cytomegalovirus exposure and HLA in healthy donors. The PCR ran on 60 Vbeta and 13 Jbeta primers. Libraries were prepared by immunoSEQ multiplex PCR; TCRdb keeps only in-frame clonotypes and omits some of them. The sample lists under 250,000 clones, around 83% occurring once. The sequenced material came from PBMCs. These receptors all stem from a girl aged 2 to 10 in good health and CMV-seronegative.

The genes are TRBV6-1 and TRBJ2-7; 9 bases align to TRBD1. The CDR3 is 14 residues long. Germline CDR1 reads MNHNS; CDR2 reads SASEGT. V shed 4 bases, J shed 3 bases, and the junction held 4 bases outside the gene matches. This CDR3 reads CASSAGTGIYEQYF. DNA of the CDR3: TGTGCCAGCAGTGCCGGGACAGGGATCTACGAGCAGTACTTC.

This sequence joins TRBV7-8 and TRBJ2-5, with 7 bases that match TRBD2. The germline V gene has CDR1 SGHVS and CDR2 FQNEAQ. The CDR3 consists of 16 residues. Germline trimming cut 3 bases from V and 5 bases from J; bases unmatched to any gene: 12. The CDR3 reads CASSFSSWRGGETQYF. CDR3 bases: TGTGCCAGCAGCTTTTCCTCCTGGCGGGGAGGGGAGACCCAGTACTTC. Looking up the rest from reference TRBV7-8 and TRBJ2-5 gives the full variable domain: GAGVSQSPRYKVAKRGQDVALRCDPISGHVSLFWYQQALGQGPEFLTYFQNEAQLDKSGLPSDRFFAERPEGSVSTLKIQRTQQEDSAVYLCASSFSSWRGGETQYFGPGTRLLVL.

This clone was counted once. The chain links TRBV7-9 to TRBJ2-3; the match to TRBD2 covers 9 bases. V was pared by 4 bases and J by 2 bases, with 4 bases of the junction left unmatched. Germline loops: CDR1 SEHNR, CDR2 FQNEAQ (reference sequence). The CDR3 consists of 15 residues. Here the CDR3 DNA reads TGTGCCAGCAGCTCCATAGCGGGGGTCACAGATACGCAGTATTTT. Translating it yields CASSSIAGVTDTQYF.

CDR3 protein: CASSPRRDAGELFF. The CDR3 nucleotides read TGTGCCAGCAGCCCTCGCAGGGATGCCGGGGAGCTGTTTTTT. The V and J genes are TRBV11-2 and TRBJ2-2, with D perhaps matching TRBD1 (5 bases). This CDR3 is built from 14 residues. Deletions cut 5 bases from V and 6 bases from J, with 13 bases between. Germline CDR1 and CDR2: SGHAT and FQNNGV. Supplemented by reference TRBV11-2 and TRBJ2-2, the full variable domain reads EAGVAQSPRYKIIEKRQSVAFWCNPISGHATLYWYQQILGQGPKLLIQFQNNGVVDDSQLPKDRFSAERLKGVDSTLKIQPAKLEDSAVYLCASSPRRDAGELFFGEGSRLTVL.

CDR3 nucleotides: TGTGCCTGGAGTGTACCCCCCGCGGCCATCCGGGGCTACACCTTC. Its translation: CAWSVPPAAIRGYTF. The chain uses TRBV30 and TRBJ1-2, with D hard to call. The CDR3 consists of 15 residues. Deletions cut 0 bases from V and 8 bases from J, with 19 bases between. CDR1 and CDR2 from the germline V gene are GTSNPN and SVGIG (reference sequence).

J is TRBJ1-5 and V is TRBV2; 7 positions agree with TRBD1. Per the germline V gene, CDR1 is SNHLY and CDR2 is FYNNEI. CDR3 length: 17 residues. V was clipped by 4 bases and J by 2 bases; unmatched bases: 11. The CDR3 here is CASSGQGFPTGNQPQHF. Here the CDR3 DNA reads TGTGCCAGCAGTGGACAGGGATTCCCGACGGGCAATCAGCCCCAGCATTTT.

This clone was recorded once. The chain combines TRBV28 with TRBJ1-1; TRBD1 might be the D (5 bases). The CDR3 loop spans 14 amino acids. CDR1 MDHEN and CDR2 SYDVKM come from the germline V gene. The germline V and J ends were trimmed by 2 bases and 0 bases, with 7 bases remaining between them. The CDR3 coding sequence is TGTGCCAGCAGTTTACTAGGGGTGAACACTGAAGCTTTCTTT. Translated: CASSLLGVNTEAFF.

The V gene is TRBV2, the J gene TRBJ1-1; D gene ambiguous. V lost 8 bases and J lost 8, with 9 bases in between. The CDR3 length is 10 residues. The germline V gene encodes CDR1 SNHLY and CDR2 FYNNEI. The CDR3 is CASGRAEAFF. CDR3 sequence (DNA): TGTGCCAGCGGGAGGGCAGAAGCTTTCTTT.

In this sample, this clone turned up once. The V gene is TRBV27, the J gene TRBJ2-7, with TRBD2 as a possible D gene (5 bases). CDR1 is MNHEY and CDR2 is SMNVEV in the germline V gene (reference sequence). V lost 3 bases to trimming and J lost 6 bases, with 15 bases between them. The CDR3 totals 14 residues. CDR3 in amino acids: CASSLVGAGFEQYF. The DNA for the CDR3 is TGTGCCAGCAGTTTGGTGGGAGCCGGTTTCGAGCAGTACTTC.

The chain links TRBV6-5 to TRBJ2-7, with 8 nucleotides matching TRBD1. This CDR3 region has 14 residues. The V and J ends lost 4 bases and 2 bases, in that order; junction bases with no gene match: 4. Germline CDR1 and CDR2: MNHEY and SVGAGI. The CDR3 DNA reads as TGTGCCAGCAGTTTTGGACAGGGTCCCTACGAGCAGTACTTC. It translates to CASSFGQGPYEQYF.

This CDR3 reads CASSARGGGPSYEQYF. CDR3 DNA: TGTGCCAGCAGTGCGAGGGGGGGAGGGCCGTCCTACGAGCAGTACTTC. The rearrangement links TRBV7-8 to TRBJ2-7, with D tentatively TRBD2 (7 bases). The CDR3 consists of 16 residues. Per germline, CDR1 SGHVS and CDR2 FQNEAQ. Trimming shortened V by 6 bases and J by 1 base, and 19 bases separated the two germline ends.

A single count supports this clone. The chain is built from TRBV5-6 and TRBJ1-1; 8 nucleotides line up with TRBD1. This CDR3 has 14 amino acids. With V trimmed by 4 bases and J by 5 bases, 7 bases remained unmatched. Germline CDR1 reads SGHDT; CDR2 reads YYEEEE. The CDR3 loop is CASSGDRGGTEAFF. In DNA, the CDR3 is TGTGCCAGCAGCGGCGACAGGGGCGGGACTGAAGCTTTCTTT.

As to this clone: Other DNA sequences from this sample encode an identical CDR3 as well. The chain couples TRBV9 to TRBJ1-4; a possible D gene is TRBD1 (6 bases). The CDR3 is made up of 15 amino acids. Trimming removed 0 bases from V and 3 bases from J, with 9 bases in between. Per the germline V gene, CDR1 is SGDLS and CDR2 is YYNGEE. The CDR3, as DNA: TGTGCCAGCAGCGTAGGCCAGGGGCCTAATGAAAAACTGTTTTTT. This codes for CASSVGQGPNEKLFF.

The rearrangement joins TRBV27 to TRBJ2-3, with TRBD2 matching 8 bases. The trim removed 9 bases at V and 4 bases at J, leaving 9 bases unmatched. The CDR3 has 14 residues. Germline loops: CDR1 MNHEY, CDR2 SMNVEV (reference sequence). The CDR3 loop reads CASPSGSRPDTQYF. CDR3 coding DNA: TGTGCCAGTCCGAGCGGGAGTCGTCCAGATACGCAGTATTTT.

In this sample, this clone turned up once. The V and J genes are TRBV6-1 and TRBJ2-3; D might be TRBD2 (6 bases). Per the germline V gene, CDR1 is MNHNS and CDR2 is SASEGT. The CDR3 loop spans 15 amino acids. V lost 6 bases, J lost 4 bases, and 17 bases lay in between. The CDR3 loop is CASSLRLVESDTQYF. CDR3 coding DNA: TGTGCCAGCAGCTTAAGACTAGTAGAATCAGATACGCAGTATTTT.

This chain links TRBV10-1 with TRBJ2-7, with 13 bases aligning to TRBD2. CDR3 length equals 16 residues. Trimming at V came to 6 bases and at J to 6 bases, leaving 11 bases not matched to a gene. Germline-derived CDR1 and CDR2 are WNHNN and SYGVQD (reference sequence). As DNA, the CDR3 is TGCGCCAGCAGCCCGACTAGCGGGGGGCCACGAGGCGAGCAGTACTTC. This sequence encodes CASSPTSGGPRGEQYF.

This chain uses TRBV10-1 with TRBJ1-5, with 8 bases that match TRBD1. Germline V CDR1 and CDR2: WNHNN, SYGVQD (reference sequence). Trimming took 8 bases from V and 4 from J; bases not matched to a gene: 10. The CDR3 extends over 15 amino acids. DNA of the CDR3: TGCGCCAGCCTTCAGGGGGCCAACCGGAATCAGCCCCAGCATTTT. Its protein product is CASLQGANRNQPQHF.

The CDR3, as DNA: TGTGCCAGCTCACCCCGGACCAGGGTGGAGACCCAGTACTTC. Translating gives CASSPRTRVETQYF. The chain joins TRBV18 to TRBJ2-5; a weak D match, TRBD1 (5 bases). Trimming took 3 bases from V and 5 from J, leaving 13 bases between them. CDR1 is KGHSH and CDR2 is LQKENI in the germline V gene. The CDR3 has 14 residues.

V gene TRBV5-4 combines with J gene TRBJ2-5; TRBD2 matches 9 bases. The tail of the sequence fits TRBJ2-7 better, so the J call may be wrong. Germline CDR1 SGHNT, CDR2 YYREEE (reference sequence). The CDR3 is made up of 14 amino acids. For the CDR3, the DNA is TGTGCCAGCAGCTCGGGACTAGCAGCCTACGAGCAGTACTTC. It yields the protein CASSSGLAAYEQYF.

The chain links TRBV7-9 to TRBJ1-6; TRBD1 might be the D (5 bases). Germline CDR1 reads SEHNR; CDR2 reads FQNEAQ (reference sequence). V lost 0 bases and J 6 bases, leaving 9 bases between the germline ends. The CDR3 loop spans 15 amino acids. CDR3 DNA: TGTGCCAGCAGCTTAGCCCGAGACAGTAATTCACCCCTCCACTTT. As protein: CASSLARDSNSPLHF.

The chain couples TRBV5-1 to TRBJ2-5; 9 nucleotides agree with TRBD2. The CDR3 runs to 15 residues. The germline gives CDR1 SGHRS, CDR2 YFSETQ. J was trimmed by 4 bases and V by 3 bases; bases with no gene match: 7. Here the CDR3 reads CASSSTTSGPETQYF. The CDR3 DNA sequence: TGCGCCAGCAGCTCAACCACTAGCGGGCCAGAGACCCAGTACTTC.

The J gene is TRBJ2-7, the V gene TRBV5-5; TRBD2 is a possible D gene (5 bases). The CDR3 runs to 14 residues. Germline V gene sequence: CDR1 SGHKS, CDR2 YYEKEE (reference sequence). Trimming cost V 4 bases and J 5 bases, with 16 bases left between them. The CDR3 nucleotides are TGTGCCAGCAGCCCGGGGAAGGGTGGGAACGAGCAGTACTTC. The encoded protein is CASSPGKGGNEQYF.

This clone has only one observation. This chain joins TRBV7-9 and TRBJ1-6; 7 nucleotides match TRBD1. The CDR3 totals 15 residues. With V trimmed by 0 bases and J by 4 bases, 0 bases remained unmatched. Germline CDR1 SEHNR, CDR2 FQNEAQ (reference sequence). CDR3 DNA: TGTGCCAGCAGCTTAGCGACAGGGTATAATTCACCCCTCCACTTT. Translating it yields CASSLATGYNSPLHF. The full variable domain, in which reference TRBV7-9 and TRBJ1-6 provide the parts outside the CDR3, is DTGVSQNPRHKITKRGQNVTFRCDPISEHNRLYWYRQTLGQGPEFLTYFQNEAQLEKSRLLSDRFSAERPKGSFSTLEIQRTEQGDSAMYLCASSLATGYNSPLHFGNGTRLTVT.

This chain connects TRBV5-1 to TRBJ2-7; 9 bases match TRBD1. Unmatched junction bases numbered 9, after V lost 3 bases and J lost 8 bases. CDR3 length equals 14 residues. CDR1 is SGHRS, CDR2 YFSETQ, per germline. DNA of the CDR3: TGCGCCAGCAGCTCTAATCCGGGACAGGGCAAGCAGTACTTC. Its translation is CASSSNPGQGKQYF. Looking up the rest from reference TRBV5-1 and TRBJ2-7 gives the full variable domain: KAGVTQTPRYLIKTRGQQVTLSCSPISGHRSVSWYQQTPGQGLQFLFEYFSETQRNKGNFPGRFSGRQFSNSRSEMNVSTLELGDSALYLCASSSNPGQGKQYFGPGTRLTVT.

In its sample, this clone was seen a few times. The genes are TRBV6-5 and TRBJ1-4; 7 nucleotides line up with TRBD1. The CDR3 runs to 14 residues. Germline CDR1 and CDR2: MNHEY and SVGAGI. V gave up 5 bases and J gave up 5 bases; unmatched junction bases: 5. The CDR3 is CASSNPGGNEKLFF. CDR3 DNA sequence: TGTGCCAGCAGTAACCCAGGGGGGAATGAAAAACTGTTTTTT.

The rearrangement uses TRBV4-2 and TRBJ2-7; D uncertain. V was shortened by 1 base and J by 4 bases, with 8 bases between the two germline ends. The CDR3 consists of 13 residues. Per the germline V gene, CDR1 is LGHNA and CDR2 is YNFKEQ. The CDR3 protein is CASSQAMEYEQYF. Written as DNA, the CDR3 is TGTGCCAGCAGCCAAGCGATGGAGTACGAGCAGTACTTC.

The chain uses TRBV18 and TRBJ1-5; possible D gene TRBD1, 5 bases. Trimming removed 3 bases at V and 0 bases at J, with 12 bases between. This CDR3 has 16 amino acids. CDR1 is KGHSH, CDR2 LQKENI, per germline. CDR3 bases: TGTGCCAGCTCACCCTTAAAAGGGGATAGCAATCAGCCCCAGCATTTT. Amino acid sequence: CASSPLKGDSNQPQHF. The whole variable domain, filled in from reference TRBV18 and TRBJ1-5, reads NAGVMQNPRHLVRRRGQEARLRCSPMKGHSHVYWYRQLPEEGLKFMVYLQKENIIDESGMPKERFSAEFPKEGPSILRIQQVVRGDSAAYFCASSPLKGDSNQPQHFGDGTRLSIL.

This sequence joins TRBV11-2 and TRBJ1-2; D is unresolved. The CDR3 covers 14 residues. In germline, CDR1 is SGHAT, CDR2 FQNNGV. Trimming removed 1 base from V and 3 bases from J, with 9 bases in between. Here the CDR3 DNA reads TGTGCCAGCAGCTTAGCCGGGCGGGACTATGGCTACACCTTC. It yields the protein CASSLAGRDYGYTF. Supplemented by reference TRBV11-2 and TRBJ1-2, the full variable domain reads EAGVAQSPRYKIIEKRQSVAFWCNPISGHATLYWYQQILGQGPKLLIQFQNNGVVDDSQLPKDRFSAERLKGVDSTLKIQPAKLEDSAVYLCASSLAGRDYGYTFGSGTRLTVV.

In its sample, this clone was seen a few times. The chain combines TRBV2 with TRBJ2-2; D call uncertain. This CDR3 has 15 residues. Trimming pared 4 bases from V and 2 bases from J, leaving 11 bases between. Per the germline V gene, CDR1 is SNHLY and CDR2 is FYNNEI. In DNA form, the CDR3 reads TGTGCCAGCAGTGCACTACCCCCAAACACCGGGGAGCTGTTTTTT. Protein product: CASSALPPNTGELFF.

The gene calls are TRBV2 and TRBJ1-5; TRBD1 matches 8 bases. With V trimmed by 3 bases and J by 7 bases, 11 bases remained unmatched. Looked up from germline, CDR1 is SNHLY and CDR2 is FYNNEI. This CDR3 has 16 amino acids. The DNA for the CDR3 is TGTGCCAGCAGTGAGGAAGGACAGGGATTTAGGCAGCCCCAGCATTTT. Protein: CASSEEGQGFRQPQHF.

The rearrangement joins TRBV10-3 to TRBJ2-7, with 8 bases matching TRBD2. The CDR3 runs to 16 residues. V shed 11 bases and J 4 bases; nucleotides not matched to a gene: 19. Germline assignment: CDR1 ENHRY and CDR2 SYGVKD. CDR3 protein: CASQLSPGAGDYEQYF. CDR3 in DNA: TGTGCCTCCCAACTTTCTCCGGGAGCGGGGGATTACGAGCAGTACTTC.